This T cell receptor beta chain was sequenced for a study of blood T cell repertoires in COVID-19. Study-level background: Donors in the United States, Italy and Spain gave samples during acute or convalescent COVID-19. Nucleic acid was either cDNA or gDNA, and it came from T cells, B-cell-depleted T cells, or PBMCs.

Germline CDR1 SNHLY, CDR2 FYNNEI. The CDR3 totals 12 residues. The V gene lost 4 bases and the J gene lost 0 bases, with 3 bases spanning the gap. This clone was observed a handful of times. In the authors' methods: From reference gene primer amplification, estimates of nucleated cell counts were derived. Only in-frame clones appear in the TCRdb table, and some are missing; sequencing was by immunoSEQ multiplex PCR. V and J calls and clone size are those listed in that table; D and trimming were worked out from the DNA. The data show 40,000 to 50,000 clones, 70% to 90% seen once. The genes are TRBV2 and TRBJ1-2, with D uncertain. This TCR came from a woman aged 80 or older with acute or convalescent COVID-19. Sequencing was done on a sample of peripheral blood. The CDR3 here is CASSATNYGYTF. The CDR3 nucleotides are TGTGCCAGCAGTGCAACTAACTATGGCTACACCTTC.